This TCR beta chain came from a study of T-cell memory formation after mild COVID-19. After 5'RACE with constant-segment primers, TCR alpha and TCR beta cDNA libraries carrying sample barcodes and UMIs were obtained. TCRdb reprocessed the 5' RACE reads with MiXCR, giving one entry per CDR3 protein. The repertoire holds approximately 250,000 distinct CDR3 sequences, around 15% seen once, with around 23% in the top ten. The CDR3 has 14 residues. CDR1 and CDR2 (germline): SNHLY, FYNNEI. V gave up 4 bases and J gave up 8 bases, with 17 bases separating them. The chain has TRBV2 and TRBJ1-2; D is unclear. This clonotype originated in a man in his late teens or twenties who had mild COVID-19 (a few samples of this study predate the infection). Cell type and time point are not known. Sequenced: PBMCs or a T cell subset sorted from them (not recorded which). The CDR3 region has the DNA TGTGCCAGCAGTGGTTTGCAGCCGGCTAGAGGCTACACCTTC. Residues: CASSGLQPARGYTF.